The 27 T cell receptor beta chains in this list originate from one sample, sequenced in a study of CD8 T cells in Susac syndrome. Reverse transcription used about 0.5 to 1 ug RNA and random hexamers. MiXCR, run by TCRdb on the immunoSEQ multiplex PCR reads, gives a single entry per CDR3 protein. The sample has roughly 400,000 distinct CDR3 sequences, around 83% seen once. Sequencing used CD8+ T cells from PBMCs. Receptor source: a human donor with multiple sclerosis.

This clonotype appeared a few times. The chain has TRBV6-2 or TRBV6-3 and TRBJ2-5; either TRBD1 or TRBD2 may fit D (5 bases each). Trimming took 3 bases from V and 2 from J, leaving 13 bases between them. The CDR3 loop spans 15 amino acids. Per germline, CDR1 MNHEY and CDR2 SVGEGT. CDR3 protein: CASSYFSWGQETQYF. DNA of the CDR3: TGTGCCAGCAGTTATTTCAGCTGGGGGCAAGAGACCCAGTACTTC.

V usage is TRBV14 and J usage is TRBJ2-3; 7 bases match TRBD2. Germline values: CDR1 SGHDN, CDR2 FVKESK. This CDR3 spans 15 amino acids. J lost 4 bases, V lost 3 bases, and 7 bases had no gene match. The CDR3, as DNA: TGTGCCAGCAGCCAGGTGTGGGACTACTCAGATACGCAGTATTTT. As protein: CASSQVWDYSDTQYF.

The genes are TRBV5-6 and TRBJ2-6; D is perhaps TRBD1 (6 bases). Looked up from germline, CDR1 is SGHDT and CDR2 is YYEEEE. V was shortened by 0 bases and J by 0 bases, with 16 bases between the two germline ends. The CDR3 sequence is 19 residues long. CDR3 loop: CASSLDRAQLYSGANVLTF. The DNA of the CDR3 is TGTGCCAGCAGCTTGGACAGGGCTCAACTCTACTCTGGGGCCAACGTCCTGACTTTC.

This clonotype was seen a handful of times. The rearrangement links TRBV5-6 to TRBJ2-7; 8 nucleotides align to TRBD1. The V gene's germline CDR1 is SGHDT and CDR2 YYEEEE. Trimming cost V 4 bases and J 2 bases; bases outside gene matches: 2. This CDR3 has 13 amino acids. The CDR3: CASSLDRAYEQYF. In nucleotides, the CDR3 is TGTGCCAGCAGCCTGGACAGGGCCTACGAGCAGTACTTC.

The chain couples TRBV12-3 or TRBV12-4 to TRBJ1-5, with D unresolved. The ends were cut back, 0 bases at V and 0 bases at J, with 3 bases in the middle. This CDR3 comprises 14 residues. CDR3 amino acids: CASSLALSNQPQHF. In DNA form, the CDR3 reads TGTGCCAGCAGTTTAGCGCTTAGCAATCAGCCCCAGCATTTT.

The V call is TRBV7-9, the J call TRBJ1-5, with D unclear. CDR3 length: 12 residues. Germline-derived CDR1 and CDR2 are SEHNR and FQNEAQ (reference sequence). V dropped 5 bases and J dropped 8 bases, with 10 bases sitting between them. This chain's CDR3 is CASSPGPKPQHF. In DNA form, the CDR3 reads TGTGCCAGCAGCCCCGGACCAAAGCCCCAGCATTTT.

The V call is TRBV6-1, the J call TRBJ2-1, with D possibly matching TRBD2 (5 bases). CDR3 length: 18 residues. CDR1 and CDR2 from the germline V gene are MNHNS and SASEGT. The V and J ends lost 0 bases and 3 bases respectively, with 18 bases between them. The CDR3 sequence is CASSEAPVVTEGYNEQFF. As DNA, the CDR3 is TGTGCCAGCAGTGAAGCGCCCGTCGTCACAGAGGGCTACAATGAGCAGTTCTTC.

CDR3 sequence reads: CASSTGDYEQYF. CDR3 DNA: TGTGCCAGCAGCACAGGGGACTACGAGCAGTACTTC. The chain is built from TRBV11-2 and TRBJ2-7; 7 bases align to TRBD1. V was pared by 5 bases and J by 3 bases, with 1 base of the junction left unmatched. The V gene's germline CDR1 is SGHAT and CDR2 FQNNGV. The CDR3 runs to 12 residues. The variable domain in full, completed from reference TRBV11-2 and TRBJ2-7, reads EAGVAQSPRYKIIEKRQSVAFWCNPISGHATLYWYQQILGQGPKLLIQFQNNGVVDDSQLPKDRFSAERLKGVDSTLKIQPAKLEDSAVYLCASSTGDYEQYFGPGTRLTVT.

This chain connects TRBV28 to TRBJ2-2; D remains ambiguous. CDR3 length: 18 amino acids. Germline lookup yields CDR1 MDHEN and CDR2 SYDVKM. The V end lost 5 bases, the J end lost 0 bases, and 19 bases lay between the germline ends. DNA of the CDR3: TGTGCCAGCAGTCCGCCCCCCGGGTGGATCCCGAACACCGGGGAGCTGTTTTTT. Translating gives CASSPPPGWIPNTGELFF.

V and J are TRBV27 and TRBJ1-1, with 9 bases aligning to TRBD1. The germline V gene has CDR1 MNHEY and CDR2 SMNVEV (reference sequence). V trimming: 6 bases; J trimming: 5 bases; junction bases outside the gene matches: 7. The CDR3 is 14 residues long. CDR3 loop: CASRSTGGRTEAFF. The CDR3 coding sequence is TGTGCCAGCAGGTCGACAGGGGGTAGGACTGAAGCTTTCTTT.

This chain links TRBV7-9 with TRBJ1-5; D ambiguous. The CDR3 extends over 15 amino acids. Trimming took 8 bases from V and 4 from J, leaving 18 bases between them. Germline lookup yields CDR1 SEHNR and CDR2 FQNEAQ (reference sequence). The CDR3 here is CASSEGIGRNQPQHF. CDR3 nucleotide sequence: TGTGCCAGCTCAGAGGGTATAGGTCGGAATCAGCCCCAGCATTTT. Full variable domain (missing parts from reference TRBV7-9 and TRBJ1-5): DTGVSQNPRHKITKRGQNVTFRCDPISEHNRLYWYRQTLGQGPEFLTYFQNEAQLEKSRLLSDRFSAERPKGSFSTLEIQRTEQGDSAMYLCASSEGIGRNQPQHFGDGTRLSIL.

The CDR3 DNA follows: TGTGCCAGCAGTATCGAGGGTGTGTCACCCCTCCACTTT. Protein: CASSIEGVSPLHF. The rearrangement links TRBV12-3 or TRBV12-4 to TRBJ1-6; no clear D gene. CDR3 length equals 13 residues. V shed 5 bases and J shed 10 bases, with 12 bases lying between them.

The chain links TRBV5-1 to TRBJ1-2; unclear D gene. Germline values: CDR1 SGHRS, CDR2 YFSETQ. This CDR3 spans 16 amino acids. Between the trimmed V and J ends, which lost 1 base and 6 bases, there was a span of 19 bases. The CDR3, as DNA: TGCGCCAGCAGCTTGTCGTTCTTGGGGTACGAGAATGGCTACACCTTC. This gives the protein CASSLSFLGYENGYTF.

The genes are TRBV7-9 and TRBJ2-1; 8 nucleotides match TRBD2. Trimming at V came to 8 bases and at J to 9 bases, leaving 9 bases not matched to a gene. The V gene's germline CDR1 is SEHNR and CDR2 FQNEAQ (reference sequence). This CDR3 has 13 amino acids. CDR3 residues: CASGGLELREQFF. In nucleotides, the CDR3 is TGTGCCAGCGGGGGACTAGAGTTGCGTGAGCAGTTCTTC. Combining the CDR3 with reference TRBV7-9 and TRBJ2-1 gives the whole variable domain DTGVSQNPRHKITKRGQNVTFRCDPISEHNRLYWYRQTLGQGPEFLTYFQNEAQLEKSRLLSDRFSAERPKGSFSTLEIQRTEQGDSAMYLCASGGLELREQFFGPGTRLTVL.

J is TRBJ2-7 and V is TRBV20-1; TRBD1 aligns across 7 bases. CDR3 size: 15 residues. The germline V gene has CDR1 DFQATT and CDR2 SNEGSKA (reference sequence). Trimming took 1 base from V and 3 from J; bases not matched to a gene: 9. The CDR3 reads CSARALTGNLYEQYF. The DNA of the CDR3 is TGCAGTGCTAGAGCCTTGACAGGGAACCTCTACGAGCAGTACTTC.

The chain is built from TRBV30 and TRBJ2-7; no definite D call. The CDR3 has 15 amino acids. The germline gives CDR1 GTSNPN, CDR2 SVGIG (reference sequence). V lost 0 bases, J lost 1 base, and 13 bases lay in between. CDR3 residues: CAWSVPRALSYEQYF. The CDR3 region has the DNA TGTGCCTGGAGTGTACCTCGGGCCCTTTCCTACGAGCAGTACTTC.

V gene TRBV5-1 combines with J gene TRBJ1-2; D is unresolved. With 5 bases removed from V and 2 bases from J, the gap between germline ends came to 19 bases. The germline gives CDR1 SGHRS, CDR2 YFSETQ. This CDR3 region has 16 residues. The CDR3 DNA is TGCGCCAGCAGATCTCCTTCGTGGCTATTAAACTATGGCTACACCTTC. Encoded protein: CASRSPSWLLNYGYTF.

The chain uses TRBV9 and TRBJ2-3; the match to TRBD2 covers 9 bases. The CDR3 covers 17 residues. The J segment lost 3 bases and the V segment lost 3 bases, leaving 11 bases of the junction unmatched. Germline V gives CDR1 SGDLS, CDR2 YYNGEE. CDR3 in DNA: TGTGCCAGCAGCGCGACGTTTAGCGGGGGAGCGACAGATACGCAGTATTTT. This translates into CASSATFSGGATDTQYF.

This clonotype was counted only a few times. The CDR3, as DNA: TGTGCCAGCAGCCAATACGGAAACACCATATATTTT. Residues: CASSQYGNTIYF. The chain links TRBV4-2 to TRBJ1-3; D unresolved. In germline, CDR1 is LGHNA, CDR2 YNFKEQ. Trimming stripped 2 bases from V and 4 bases from J, with 3 bases between. The length of the CDR3 is 12 residues.

J is TRBJ1-1 and V is TRBV25-1; no clear D. CDR3 size: 15 residues. Germline CDR1 is MGHDK and CDR2 is SYGVNS. V lost 3 bases and J lost 0, with 11 bases in between. The CDR3 region has the DNA TGTGCCAGCAGTGACTCAACAGTCATGAACACTGAAGCTTTCTTT. It codes for CASSDSTVMNTEAFF.

The genes are TRBV6-5 and TRBJ2-5; tentatively, D is TRBD1 or TRBD2 (5 bases each). The germline V and J ends were trimmed by 4 bases and 2 bases, with 17 bases remaining between them. This CDR3 spans 16 amino acids. Germline V gene data show CDR1 as MNHEY and CDR2 as SVGAGI. CDR3 region: CASSLHPGRMQETQYF. DNA of the CDR3: TGTGCCAGCAGTTTACATCCGGGACGGATGCAAGAGACCCAGTACTTC.

The chain employs TRBV7-9 and TRBJ2-3, with TRBD2 identical over 13 bases. This CDR3 has 14 amino acids. The germline V gene encodes CDR1 SEHNR and CDR2 FQNEAQ (reference sequence). V was clipped by 4 bases and J by 7 bases; unmatched bases: 2. For the CDR3, the DNA is TGTGCCAGCAGCTCGGGACTAGCGGGACATACGCAGTATTTT. It specifies CASSSGLAGHTQYF.

The count of this clonotype is one. This sequence joins TRBV4-1 and TRBJ2-1; 9 bases fit TRBD2. Germline values: CDR1 MGHRA, CDR2 YSYEKL. CDR3 length: 18 residues. V shed 0 bases and J 7 bases; nucleotides not matched to a gene: 13. The CDR3 bases are TGCGCCAGCAGCCAAGATGGTTTGGGCGGGAGGGCCGGTAATGAGCAGTTCTTC. This encodes CASSQDGLGGRAGNEQFF.

J is TRBJ1-1 and V is TRBV15; D unresolved. The CDR3 has 15 residues. The ends were cut back, 3 bases at V and 3 bases at J, with 14 bases in the middle. Per germline, CDR1 LNHNV and CDR2 YYDKDF (reference sequence). CDR3 region: CATSSPGSMDTEAFF. The CDR3 coding sequence is TGTGCCACCAGCAGCCCCGGGTCGATGGACACTGAAGCTTTCTTT.

V and J are TRBV4-1 and TRBJ2-1; 9 bases are a match to TRBD1. The ends lost 4 bases at V and 7 bases at J; junction bases unmatched: 14. The CDR3 is 17 residues long. The V gene's germline CDR1 is MGHRA and CDR2 YSYEKL. In nucleotides, the CDR3 is TGCGCCAGCAGCCCCGAAAGCCGAGGACAGGGGTGGAATGAGCAGTTCTTC. Amino acids: CASSPESRGQGWNEQFF.

The CDR3 DNA sequence: TGTGCCAGCACCATGGGGGAGCGGAACACCGGGGAGCTGTTTTTT. Residues: CASTMGERNTGELFF. The rearrangement links TRBV6-6 to TRBJ2-2, with D tentatively TRBD1 or TRBD2 (5 bases each). CDR1 and CDR2 (germline): MNHNY, SVGAGI (reference sequence). V lost 7 bases and J 1 base, leaving 13 bases between the germline ends. The CDR3 is made up of 15 amino acids.

CDR3 DNA sequence: TGCGCCAGCAGCCAAGCATCCGGGCCGGGCGTGCAGTACTTC. Amino acids: CASSQASGPGVQYF. The chain couples TRBV4-1 to TRBJ2-7, with D unclear. CDR3 length: 14 amino acids. V was shortened by 1 base and J by 9 bases, with 16 bases between the two germline ends. The germline CDR1 and CDR2 sequences are MGHRA and YSYEKL.